Presented here are 17 T cell receptor beta chains from one specimen sequenced in a study of blood T cells in healthy people across ages. Then a second PCR, running roughly 7 to 11 cycles, was carried out with a sample-barcoded 5' primer and a J-beta primer mix. TCRdb re-called the 5' RACE reads through MiXCR, storing one row per CDR3 protein. Of about 730,000 distinct CDR3 sequences listed, 43% are singletons. Input material: blood. These receptors were obtained from a woman aged 60-70 years in good health.

This chain links TRBV7-9 with TRBJ1-2; D uncertain. The germline V and J ends were trimmed by 3 bases and 4 bases, with 9 bases remaining between them. CDR1 is SEHNR, CDR2 FQNEAQ, per germline (reference sequence). The CDR3 has 13 amino acids. Written as DNA, the CDR3 is TGTGCCAGCAGCTTCCCCTCGGGCTATGGCTACACCTTC. Amino acids: CASSFPSGYGYTF.

This chain links TRBV6-2 or TRBV6-3 with TRBJ1-5; D is perhaps TRBD1 (5 bases). V was pared by 4 bases and J by 0 bases, with 10 bases between. Germline V CDR1 and CDR2: MNHEY, SVGEGT. The CDR3 covers 15 residues. As DNA, the CDR3 is TGTGCCAGCAGTTGGGGGACCTTTAGCAATCAGCCCCAGCATTTT. Residues: CASSWGTFSNQPQHF.

The rearrangement links TRBV20-1 to TRBJ2-7, with TRBD2 matching over 13 bases. The J call may be in error: the DNA end matches TRBJ2-5 better. The CDR3 spans 13 residues. In germline, CDR1 is DFQATT, CDR2 SNEGSKA (reference sequence). CDR3 sequence: CSAQTSGRKTQYF. The CDR3 coding sequence is TGCAGTGCCCAGACTAGCGGGAGGAAGACCCAGTACTTC.

The CDR3 sequence is CASSLEGGGHNEQFF. The CDR3, as DNA: TGCGCCAGCAGCTTGGAGGGGGGCGGACACAATGAGCAGTTCTTC. The gene calls are TRBV5-1 and TRBJ2-1, with D tentatively TRBD1 or TRBD2 (6 bases each). Trimming took off 0 bases at V and 5 bases at J, with 12 bases between the two ends. CDR1 and CDR2 from the germline V gene are SGHRS and YFSETQ. The CDR3 is made up of 15 amino acids.

V gene TRBV7-6 combines with J gene TRBJ1-1; D may be TRBD1 (6 bases). Germline V gives CDR1 SGHVS, CDR2 FNYEAQ. V was clipped by 0 bases and J by 5 bases, with 10 bases between them. The CDR3 runs to 14 residues. CDR3 protein: CASSLAGGQTEAFF. The CDR3 bases are TGTGCCAGCAGCTTAGCGGGCGGACAGACTGAAGCTTTCTTT.

V usage is TRBV5-1 and J usage is TRBJ2-3; 12 bases map to TRBD2. The CDR3 contains 17 residues. Trimming took 1 base from V and 3 from J; bases not matched to a gene: 6. From germline, CDR1 is SGHRS and CDR2 YFSETQ. The CDR3 protein is CASSLKLAGGSTDTQYF. For the CDR3, the DNA is TGCGCCAGCAGCTTGAAACTAGCGGGAGGTTCAACAGATACGCAGTATTTT.

The sample holds many counts of this clonotype. This chain uses TRBV28 with TRBJ2-6, with 12 bases that match TRBD1. CDR1 is MDHEN and CDR2 is SYDVKM in the germline V gene. The trim removed 6 bases at V and 3 bases at J, leaving 6 bases unmatched. The CDR3 length is 17 residues. The CDR3 spells CASSKGQGALGANVLTF. Written as DNA, the CDR3 is TGTGCCAGCAGCAAGGGACAGGGGGCGCTTGGGGCCAACGTCCTGACTTTC.

As regards this clonotype: One base away lies a much larger clone, so this may be a sequencing read error. The chain employs TRBV20-1 and TRBJ2-1; 7 nucleotides agree with TRBD2. The ends lost 5 bases at V and 13 bases at J; junction bases unmatched: 20. The germline gives CDR1 DFQATT, CDR2 SNEGSKA (reference sequence). The CDR3 is made up of 15 amino acids. The CDR3 DNA sequence: TGCAGTGCTCCTGGATCCGCGGGAGATCGTAGGACCCAGTTCTTC. As protein: CSAPGSAGDRRTQFF.

The chain joins TRBV7-3 to TRBJ2-1; maybe TRBD2 (5 bases). V dropped 6 bases and J dropped 9 bases, with 12 bases sitting between them. CDR1 and CDR2 from the germline V gene are SGHTA and FQGTGA. This CDR3 comprises 12 residues. The CDR3 DNA sequence: TGTGCCAGCAGTTACGAGAGCGGTGAGCAGTTCTTC. Its protein product is CASSYESGEQFF.

The V and J genes are TRBV20-1 and TRBJ2-5; the D is unclear. Germline lookup yields CDR1 DFQATT and CDR2 SNEGSKA (reference sequence). Trimming shortened V by 2 bases and J by 4 bases, and 5 bases separated the two germline ends. The CDR3 is made up of 11 amino acids. In DNA, the CDR3 is TGCAGTGCTAGAATTCCAGAGACCCAGTACTTC. Protein sequence: CSARIPETQYF.

The genes are TRBV5-5 and TRBJ2-1, with 9 bases aligning to TRBD1. This CDR3 is built from 16 residues. With 4 bases clipped from V and 0 bases from J, the junction kept 5 bases outside the gene matches. Per germline, CDR1 SGHKS and CDR2 YYEKEE (reference sequence). The CDR3 DNA is TGTGCCAGCAGCGAAAGACAGGGGGGCTCCTACAATGAGCAGTTCTTC. It specifies CASSERQGGSYNEQFF.

This clonotype was seen only a few times. This sequence may be a read error, since a much larger clone differs from it by one base. The rearrangement links TRBV7-3 to TRBJ2-3; 11 bases fit TRBD2. The CDR3 is made up of 19 amino acids. Germline-derived CDR1 and CDR2 are SGHTA and FQGTGA. CDR3 nucleotides: TGTACCAGCAGCTTATTCTCACTAGCGGGAGATACTAGCACAGATACGCAGTATTTT. It codes for CTSSLFSLAGDTSTDTQYF.

The V and J genes are TRBV2 and TRBJ2-3, with 13 bases matching TRBD2. The J segment lost 4 bases and the V segment lost 10 bases, leaving 5 bases of the junction unmatched. The germline gives CDR1 SNHLY, CDR2 FYNNEI. This CDR3 has 14 amino acids. CDR3 sequence (DNA): TGTGCCAACTCGGGACTAGCGGGATCAGATACGCAGTATTTT. Translated, it gives CANSGLAGSDTQYF.

This clonotype was recorded at least ten times. The rearrangement uses TRBV9 and TRBJ2-7; no clear D gene. CDR1 and CDR2 from the germline V gene are SGDLS and YYNGEE. This CDR3 spans 16 amino acids. Trimming took 0 bases from V and 0 from J, leaving 13 bases between them. The CDR3 DNA sequence: TGTGCCAGCAGCGTAGGTCTGAATCGGGTCTCCTACGAGCAGTACTTC. Its translation: CASSVGLNRVSYEQYF. The whole variable domain, remainder taken from reference TRBV9 and TRBJ2-7, is DSGVTQTPKHLITATGQRVTLRCSPRSGDLSVYWYQQSLDQGLQFLIQYYNGEERAKGNILERFSAQQFPDLHSELNLSSLELGDSALYFCASSVGLNRVSYEQYFGPGTRLTVT.

J is TRBJ2-1 and V is TRBV27, with TRBD1 matching 8 bases. This CDR3 has 16 residues. Germline CDR1 is MNHEY and CDR2 is SMNVEV (reference sequence). With 5 bases clipped from V and 4 bases from J, the junction kept 10 bases outside the gene matches. The CDR3 nucleotides are TGTGCCAGCAGTCCCGGACAGGGTGCGGGATACAATGAGCAGTTCTTC. Translation gives CASSPGQGAGYNEQFF.

The table lists this clonotype with many counts. V is TRBV12-3 or TRBV12-4 and J is TRBJ2-1; D might be TRBD1 (6 bases). The length of the CDR3 is 12 residues. The V end lost 6 bases, the J end lost 10 bases, and 13 bases lay between the germline ends. CDR3 nucleotide sequence: TGTGCCAGCAGCCCAGGGGTCAGGGAGCAGTTCTTC. It is translated as CASSPGVREQFF.

This clonotype came up a few times. V gene TRBV18 combines with J gene TRBJ2-3, with D uncertain. The CDR3 contains 15 residues. Germline CDR1 is KGHSH and CDR2 is LQKENI. Trimming removed 3 bases from V and 0 bases from J, with 10 bases in between. The CDR3 coding sequence is TGTGCCAGCTCACCGCTACCATCAAGCACAGATACGCAGTATTTT. Protein: CASSPLPSSTDTQYF.